This T cell receptor beta chain stems from a study of blood T cell repertoires in COVID-19 (dated by TCRdb to 2018 to 2020). Some background on the complete study: Collaborator samples came from the United States, Italy and Spain and covered acute and convalescent phases of COVID-19. Subjects who had been exposed to COVID-19, were actively infected with it, or had recovered from it provided the deeply sampled blood TCRbeta repertoires that made up the dataset. The material from the prospective study consisted of cDNA or gDNA derived from T cells, B-cell-depleted T cells, or PBMCs. The repertoires were released in a freely available public database meant as a resource for research on the immune response to SARS-CoV-2. Samples were obtained from the ongoing ImmuneRACE study (first 160 participants) and from 1,200 or so subjects provided by 6 global collaborators. The sample metadata nearly always contained a de-identified subject ID, COVID-19 status, age in years and sex. Where available, HLA class I and class II types were obtained from metadata supplied by the sample provider rather than from assay-based typing. General study outcomes and caveats: The quantity of clinical and demographic metadata differed by source and by participant and was supplied without curation.

TCRbeta CDR3 regions were amplified from genomic DNA using the immunoSEQ Assay, a bias-controlled multiplex PCR. Per the source publication's procedure: Nucleated cell counts per sample were estimated from amplification of reference gene primers within the assay. To quantify the absolute abundance of each unique TCRbeta CDR3 rearrangement, sequence reads were collapsed and filtered. For each sample, productive Simpson clonality was calculated as the square root of Simpson's diversity index across productive rearrangements. TCRdb carries this immuneACCESS record with in-frame sequences only. Its versions omit some clonotypes, under half of them owing to an unresolved V gene in the studies checked, with the rest unexplained. V and J calls plus clone size are reproduced from that table; the DNA served to infer D and trimming. The sample records some 160,000 clones, about 85% of which are singletons. 13% of the sample goes to the ten largest clones.

About this clone: No cognate antigen has been identified for it. Per-base qualities were not stored, and no clone one base away is much larger.

A second Seattle source provided samples from volunteer blood donors who had recovered from COVID-19. Whole blood was collected in K2EDTA tubes by collaborating institutions according to the institutions' own protocols. For TCRbeta analysis, collaborators shipped samples as frozen whole blood, isolated PBMCs, or DNA extracted from either of those sample types. V sheds 0 bases and J sheds 0 bases, leaving 10 bases between their ends. CDR1 and CDR2 (SGHRS, YFSETQ) derive from the germline V gene. Counted from cysteine to phenylalanine, this CDR3 has 16 amino acids. CDR3 DNA only is kept here, 48 bases in frame from base 1.

The chain joins TRBV5-1 to TRBJ1-5; no D gene can be assigned with confidence. This sequence originates from a man between 70 and 80 years old who had recovered from COVID-19. The source material was peripheral blood. The CDR3 protein sequence reads: CASSLDGYYSNQPQHF. The bases read TGCGCCAGCAGCTTGGACGGCTACTATAGCAATCAGCCCCAGCATTTT.